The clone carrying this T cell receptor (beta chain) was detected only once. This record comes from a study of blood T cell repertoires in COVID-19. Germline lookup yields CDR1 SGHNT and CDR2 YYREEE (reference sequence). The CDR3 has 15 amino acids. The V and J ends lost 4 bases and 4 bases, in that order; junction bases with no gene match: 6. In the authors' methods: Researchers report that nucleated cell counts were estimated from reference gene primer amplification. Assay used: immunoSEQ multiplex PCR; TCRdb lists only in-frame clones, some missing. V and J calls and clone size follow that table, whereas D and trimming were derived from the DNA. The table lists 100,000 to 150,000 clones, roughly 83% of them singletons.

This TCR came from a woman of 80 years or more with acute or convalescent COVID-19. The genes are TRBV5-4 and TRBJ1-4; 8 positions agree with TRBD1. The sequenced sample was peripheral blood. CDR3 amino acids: CASSRGQGVNEKLFF. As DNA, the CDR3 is TGTGCCAGCAGCCGAGGACAGGGAGTTAATGAAAAACTGTTTTTT.